A selection of T cell receptor beta chains follows, all from one sample in a study of cytomegalovirus exposure and HLA in healthy donors. TCRdb keeps only in-frame clones here, not all; method: immunoSEQ multiplex PCR. The table has about 120,000 clones, just over 75% seen once. Sequencing input: PBMCs. Receptors were obtained from a man aged 25 to 40 in good health and CMV-seropositive. The CDR3 runs from the conserved cysteine through the conserved F or W. Each record gives: D gene, clone size, V gene, J gene, CDR3 protein, CDR3 DNA. D genes are given only for firm matches. Where a row states a size, it is once, few, many or the class of an expanded clone; other rows omit it.

NA	NA	TRBV9	TRBJ1-2	CASSVGGERSYGYTF	TGTGCCAGCAGCGTAGGCGGGGAGCGGAGCTATGGCTACACCTTC
TRBD2	NA	TRBV29-1	TRBJ2-3	CSVEGGGADTQYF	TGCAGCGTTGAGGGCGGGGGGGCAGATACGCAGTATTTT
NA	NA	TRBV9	TRBJ1-1	CASSVDPGGNTEAFF	TGTGCCAGCAGCGTAGACCCGGGGGGGAACACTGAAGCTTTCTTT
NA	NA	TRBV4-3	TRBJ1-4	CASSQDRVGGKLFF	TGCGCCAGCAGCCAAGACAGGGTTGGTGGAAAACTGTTTTTT
TRBD2	NA	TRBV7-2	TRBJ2-5	CASSSGSGGSQETQYF	TGTGCCAGCAGCTCCGGTAGCGGGGGGTCACAAGAGACCCAGTACTTC
NA	once	TRBV19	TRBJ2-6	CASLSGASGANVLTF	TGTGCCAGTCTATCGGGAGCCTCTGGGGCCAACGTCCTGACTTTC
TRBD1	once	TRBV5-1	TRBJ2-7	CASSSELRDRSYYEQYF	TGCGCCAGCAGCTCGGAGCTCCGGGACAGGTCTTACTACGAGCAGTACTTC
NA	once	TRBV27	TRBJ2-1	CASSSARGVNTYNEQFF	TGTGCCAGCAGTTCGGCCAGGGGGGTGAACACCTACAATGAGCAGTTCTTC
TRBD1	NA	TRBV19	TRBJ1-5	CASSIWDRGDQPQHF	TGTGCCAGTAGTATATGGGACAGGGGGGATCAGCCCCAGCATTTT
TRBD2	few	TRBV5-6	TRBJ2-5	CASSPYWASGGSETQYF	TGTGCCAGCAGCCCTTATTGGGCTAGCGGGGGGTCAGAGACCCAGTACTTC
NA	NA	TRBV19	TRBJ1-1	CASSARNTEAFF	TGTGCCAGTAGTGCCAGGAACACTGAAGCTTTCTTT
NA	NA	TRBV5-4	TRBJ1-4	CASSFGATNEKLFF	TGTGCCAGCAGCTTTGGTGCGACTAATGAAAAACTGTTTTTT
NA	NA	TRBV20-1	TRBJ2-7	CSARQVYEQYF	TGCAGTGCGAGACAGGTATACGAGCAGTACTTC
NA	NA	TRBV11-2	TRBJ2-3	CASSLEVGGYTDTQYF	TGTGCCAGCAGCTTAGAGGTGGGCGGGTACACAGATACGCAGTATTTT
TRBD1	NA	TRBV28	TRBJ1-6	CASSRTGRRSPLHF	TGTGCCAGCAGTCGGACAGGGCGAAGGTCACCCCTCCACTTT
NA	NA	TRBV28	TRBJ1-2	CASSHTPGGSANYGYTF	TGTGCCAGCAGCCATACTCCCGGGGGATCAGCTAACTATGGCTACACCTTC
TRBD2	NA	TRBV7-2	TRBJ2-7	CASSGAMGRGEQYF	TGTGCCAGCAGCGGGGCCATGGGGAGGGGCGAGCAGTACTTC
TRBD2	NA	TRBV6-4	TRBJ2-3	CASSLLAGGSDTQYF	TGTGCCAGCAGTTTACTAGCGGGGGGCTCAGATACGCAGTATTTT
TRBD1	NA	TRBV29-1	TRBJ2-4	CSVGPPAGQGADIQYF	TGCAGCGTTGGCCCCCCGGCGGGACAGGGGGCGGACATTCAGTACTTC
TRBD2	NA	TRBV9	TRBJ2-5	CASSVGLAGVFGQETQYF	TGTGCCAGCAGCGTGGGACTAGCGGGGGTATTCGGGCAAGAGACCCAGTACTTC
NA	NA	TRBV9	TRBJ2-3	CASSPRQGRVTDTQYF	TGTGCCAGCAGCCCACGACAGGGGAGGGTAACAGATACGCAGTATTTT
NA	NA	TRBV27	TRBJ2-5	CASSPGTVRELETQYF	TGTGCCAGCAGTCCTGGGACAGTCCGGGAGTTAGAGACCCAGTACTTC
NA	NA	TRBV19	TRBJ2-7	CASREASDTYEQYF	TGTGCCAGTAGAGAGGCCTCGGACACCTACGAGCAGTACTTC